Listed below are T cell receptor beta chains from one sample, sequenced in a study of cytomegalovirus exposure and HLA in healthy donors. Measured with immunoSEQ multiplex PCR; TCRdb has only the in-frame clones, and not every one. The table counts 150,000 or so clones; roughly 2% lies in the top ten. The sample comprised PBMCs. Every receptor here comes from a man aged 25 to 40 in good health and CMV-seronegative. The CDR3 runs from the conserved cysteine through the conserved F or W.

v_call	j_call	cdr3_aa
TRBV11-3	TRBJ1-1	CASSYRQGMGTEAFF
TRBV10-3	TRBJ1-1	CAMSATGGVGDTEAFF
TRBV14	TRBJ2-7	CASSQVGLAGYEQYF
TRBV6-1	TRBJ1-5	CATGWVFNEPQHF
TRBV5-1	TRBJ2-2	CASSLGLGGLFF
TRBV6-1	TRBJ1-5	CASSENPAGASNQPQHF
TRBV30	TRBJ2-7	CAWSVGTSGSYEQYF
TRBV28	TRBJ1-5	CTSSFNSPRNQPQHF
TRBV6-1	TRBJ2-7	CASNIAITYEQYF
TRBV7-3	TRBJ2-5	CASSPGLAGVETQYF
TRBV14	TRBJ2-7	CASSQERREQYF
TRBV6-5	TRBJ2-1	CASRSAAGLLHEQFF
TRBV5-1	TRBJ2-1	CASSLALAVYNEQFF
TRBV28	TRBJ2-5	CASSSGTSGYGTQYF
TRBV6-1	TRBJ1-2	CASKVAQGDGYTF
TRBV11-2	TRBJ2-1	CASSSISGAYNEQFF
TRBV2	-	CASSEVGQGYEQYF
TRBV30	TRBJ1-6	CAWTPEWDRFNSPLHF
TRBV4-3	TRBJ2-1	CASSQGALAGLPYNEQFF
TRBV28	TRBJ2-7	CASSLGGQGADEQYF
TRBV19	TRBJ2-1	CASSPILAGGSSPEQFF
TRBV18	TRBJ1-6	CASSPGSGNSPLHF
TRBV27	TRBJ2-2	CASSLSNLWTNTGELFF
TRBV6-4	TRBJ2-2	CASQPGQGTGELFF
TRBV15	TRBJ1-5	CATSRFTGRRDQPQHF
TRBV5-1	TRBJ2-3	CASSLLAGVTDTQYF
TRBV4-2	TRBJ2-3	CASSQRLQTDTQYF
TRBV7-2	TRBJ2-7	CASSYVLAGVYKQYF
TRBV10-3	TRBJ1-1	CAIIKSVNTEAFF
TRBV7-8	TRBJ2-1	CASSLGGARNEQFF
TRBV28	TRBJ1-2	CASSSAEVKTKLYGYTF
TRBV11-2	TRBJ2-7	CASPGGGSSYEQYF
TRBV5-4	TRBJ1-2	CALHGTGKGYTF
TRBV28	TRBJ2-5	CASSAGQGGETQYF
TRBV7-9	TRBJ1-2	CASSRSSGGSNYGYTF
TRBV5-5	TRBJ2-5	CASSPSPYLQETQYF
TRBV4-1	TRBJ2-6	CASSQGGQPGANVLTF
TRBV5-6	TRBJ1-1	CASSREGVEAFF
TRBV10-2	TRBJ1-1	CASSETLQLNTEAFF
TRBV18	TRBJ1-4	CASSPTGQGWREKLFF
TRBV4-1	TRBJ2-1	CASSQDGGLQSYNEQFF
TRBV7-9	TRBJ2-2	CASSLGQNTGELFF